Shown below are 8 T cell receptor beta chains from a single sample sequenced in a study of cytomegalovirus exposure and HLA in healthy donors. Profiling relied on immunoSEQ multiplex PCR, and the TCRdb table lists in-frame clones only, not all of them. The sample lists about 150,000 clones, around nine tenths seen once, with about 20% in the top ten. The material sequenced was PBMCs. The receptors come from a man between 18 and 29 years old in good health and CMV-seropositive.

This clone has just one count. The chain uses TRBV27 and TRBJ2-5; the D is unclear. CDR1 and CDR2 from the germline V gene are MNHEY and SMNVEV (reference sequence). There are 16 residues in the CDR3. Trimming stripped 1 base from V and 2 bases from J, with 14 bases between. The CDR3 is CASSLWWFRSQETQYF. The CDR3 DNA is TGTGCCAGCAGTTTATGGTGGTTCCGGTCGCAAGAGACCCAGTACTTC.

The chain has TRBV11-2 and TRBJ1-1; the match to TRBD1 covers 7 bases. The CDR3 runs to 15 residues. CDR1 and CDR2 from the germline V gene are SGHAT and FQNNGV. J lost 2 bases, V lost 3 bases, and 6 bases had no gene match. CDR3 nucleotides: TGTGCCAGCAGCTTTATGACAGGGCTTAACACTGAAGCTTTCTTT. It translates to CASSFMTGLNTEAFF.

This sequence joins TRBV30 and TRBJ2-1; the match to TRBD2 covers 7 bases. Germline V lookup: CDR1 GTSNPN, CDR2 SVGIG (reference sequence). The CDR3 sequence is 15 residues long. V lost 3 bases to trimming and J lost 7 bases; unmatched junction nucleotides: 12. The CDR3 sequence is CAWSIPGGERNEQFF. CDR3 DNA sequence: TGTGCCTGGAGCATCCCTGGGGGGGAGAGGAATGAGCAGTTCTTC.

In nucleotides, the CDR3 is TGTGCCAGCAGCTTAGATCAAGGGACAGGAATTTTCTATGGCTACACCTTC. Translated, it gives CASSLDQGTGIFYGYTF. The V call is TRBV11-2, the J call TRBJ1-2; 8 bases match TRBD1. Germline V CDR1 and CDR2: SGHAT, FQNNGV. V dropped 0 bases and J dropped 4; count of bases not matched to a gene: 10. CDR3 size: 17 residues.

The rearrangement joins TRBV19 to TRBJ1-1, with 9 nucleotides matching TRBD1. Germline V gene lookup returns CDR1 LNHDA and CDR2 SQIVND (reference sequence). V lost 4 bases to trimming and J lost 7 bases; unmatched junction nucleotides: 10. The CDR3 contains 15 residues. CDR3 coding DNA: TGTGCCAGTAGTACGTCCGGGACAGGGAGCGGTGAAGCTTTCTTT. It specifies CASSTSGTGSGEAFF.

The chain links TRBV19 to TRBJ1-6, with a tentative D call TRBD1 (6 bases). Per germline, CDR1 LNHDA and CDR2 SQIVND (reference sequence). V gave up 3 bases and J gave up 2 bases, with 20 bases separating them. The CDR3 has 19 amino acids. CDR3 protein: CASSIGQGILRTYNSPLHF. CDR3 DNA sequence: TGTGCCAGTAGTATCGGTCAGGGGATCCTCCGGACCTATAATTCACCCCTCCACTTT.

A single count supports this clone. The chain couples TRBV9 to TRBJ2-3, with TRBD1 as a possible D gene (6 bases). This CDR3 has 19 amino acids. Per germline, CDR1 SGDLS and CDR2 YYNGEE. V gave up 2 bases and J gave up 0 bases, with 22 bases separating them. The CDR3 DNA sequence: TGTGCCAGCAGCGTGAGGGTGGGACAAACAATAGTTAGCACAGATACGCAGTATTTT. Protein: CASSVRVGQTIVSTDTQYF.

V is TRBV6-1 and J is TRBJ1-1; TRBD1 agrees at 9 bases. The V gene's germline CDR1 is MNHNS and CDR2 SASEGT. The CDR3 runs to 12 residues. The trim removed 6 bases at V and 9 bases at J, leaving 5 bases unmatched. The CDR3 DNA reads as TGTGCCAGCAGGACCGGGACAGGGCAAGCTTTCTTT. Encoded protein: CASRTGTGQAFF.